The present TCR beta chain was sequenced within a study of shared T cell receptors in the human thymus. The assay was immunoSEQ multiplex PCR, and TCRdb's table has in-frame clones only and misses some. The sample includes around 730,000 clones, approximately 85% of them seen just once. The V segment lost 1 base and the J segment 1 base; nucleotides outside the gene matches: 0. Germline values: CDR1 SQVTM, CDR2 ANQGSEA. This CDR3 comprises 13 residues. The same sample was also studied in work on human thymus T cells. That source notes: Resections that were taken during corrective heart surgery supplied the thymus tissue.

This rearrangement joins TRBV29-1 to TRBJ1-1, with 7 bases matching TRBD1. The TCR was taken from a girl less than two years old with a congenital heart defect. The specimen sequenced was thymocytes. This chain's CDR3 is CSVEGTGNTEAFF. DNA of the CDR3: TGCAGCGTTGAAGGGACAGGGAACACTGAAGCTTTCTTT.